One TCR beta chain is described in this entry. The antigen is unknown. Germline V gives CDR1 LGHDT, CDR2 YNNKEL (reference sequence). Trimming stripped 0 bases from V and 0 bases from J, with 6 bases between. The CDR3 runs to 15 residues. This sample stems from a study of CD8 T cells in ankylosing spondylitis. Making the TCR beta libraries involved quantitative 5'-RACE with molecular barcodes. One entry per CDR3 protein, called by TCRdb with MiXCR from the 5' RACE reads. In the table there are some 290,000 distinct CDR3 sequences, roughly 20% of which are singletons. The study's findings and limits: Disease-linked clones proved CD8+ and comparatively uncommon in peripheral blood. There was reportedly significant enrichment of clones that were disease-linked in matched ankylosing spondylitis synovial fluid. Several highly homologous variants made up a TCR beta motif that seemed to typify ankylosing spondylitis blood.

The TCR comes from a male donor with ankylosing spondylitis or in good health (not recorded which). The chain couples TRBV3-1 to TRBJ1-3; D ambiguous. The sample taken for sequencing was blood, either unsorted or a sorted T cell fraction (not recorded which). DNA for the CDR3: TGTGCCAGCAGCCAAGAACGTATCTCTGGAAACACCATATATTTT. Amino acid sequence: CASSQERISGNTIYF.